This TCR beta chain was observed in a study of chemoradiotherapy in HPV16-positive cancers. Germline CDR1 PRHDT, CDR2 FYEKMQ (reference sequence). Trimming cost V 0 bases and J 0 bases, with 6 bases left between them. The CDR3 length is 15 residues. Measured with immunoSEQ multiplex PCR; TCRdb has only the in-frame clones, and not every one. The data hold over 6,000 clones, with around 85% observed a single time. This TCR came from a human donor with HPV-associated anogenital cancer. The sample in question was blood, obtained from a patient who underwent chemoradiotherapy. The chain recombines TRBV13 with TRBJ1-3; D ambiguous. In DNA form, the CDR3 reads TGTGCCAGCAGCTTAGGTAGCGGCTCTGGAAACACCATATATTTT. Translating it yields CASSLGSGSGNTIYF.